This T cell receptor (beta chain) stems from a study of blood T cell repertoires in COVID-19. Across the whole study: Sites across the United States, Italy and Spain contributed samples from acute and convalescent COVID-19. From T cells, B-cell-depleted T cells, or PBMCs came the material, which was cDNA or gDNA.

V trimming: 6 bases; J trimming: 5 bases; junction bases outside the gene matches: 10. CDR3 size: 15 residues. Germline CDR1 is MNHEY and CDR2 is SMNVEV (reference sequence). Profiling relied on immunoSEQ multiplex PCR, and the TCRdb table lists in-frame clones only, not all of them. The sample yields about 180,000 clones, roughly nine tenths seen once. The chain couples TRBV27 to TRBJ2-3; 8 bases match TRBD2. The TCR originated in a middle-aged woman with acute COVID-19. Sequencing was performed on PBMCs or T cells enriched from blood (not recorded which). The CDR3 here is CASSPLGLELDTQYF. The CDR3 nucleotides are TGTGCCAGCAGCCCGCTGGGACTAGAGTTAGATACGCAGTATTTT.